This T cell receptor (beta chain) was identified in a study of cytomegalovirus exposure and HLA in healthy donors. The V gene's germline CDR1 is MDHEN and CDR2 SYDVKM. This CDR3 contains 16 residues. J gave up 4 bases and V 5 bases, and 10 bases lay outside the gene matches. Study-level results: The authors later found TCR association rates varying by HLA locus, with DRB1 most and HLA-C fewest. In a later analysis, HLA-associated beta chains showed higher expansion and lower generation probabilities than comparable chains.

60 Vbeta and 13 Jbeta primers were used in PCR. TCRdb's copy holds only in-frame clones and misses some; the assay was immunoSEQ multiplex PCR. This table has tens of thousands of clones, more than 65% appearing once. As concerns this clone: Its antigen is unknown.

The TCR was taken from a girl aged 2-15 years in good health and CMV-seropositive. The chain employs TRBV28 and TRBJ1-3, with 8 bases matching TRBD1. Sample: PBMCs. CDR3 nucleotide sequence: TGTGCCAGCAGTAACAGGGGGGTTTTAGTGGGAAACACCATATATTTT. This codes for CASSNRGVLVGNTIYF.